Listed below are T cell receptor beta chains from one sample, sequenced in a study of neurological immune-mediated disorders. TCRdb used MiXCR to reprocess the 5' RACE reads, holding one entry per CDR3 protein. Of 45,000 to 55,000 distinct CDR3 sequences listed, around 3.1% were seen once; the top ten hold 5.5% to 6%. Source material: PBMCs. The receptors shown here come from a man aged 35 to 55 with multiple sclerosis. CDR3s include the opening cysteine and the closing phenylalanine or tryptophan. D genes are given only for firm matches. Only part of the rows carry a size: once, few, many, or a class if the clone is expanded.

TRBV20-1,TRBJ1-1,TRBD1,many,CSARLGTGGWNTEAFF,TGCAGTGCTAGACTAGGGACAGGGGGCTGGAACACTGAAGCTTTCTTT
TRBV5-4,TRBJ2-1,TRBD2,many,CASSLELSGGNEQFF,TGTGCCAGCAGCTTGGAACTAAGCGGGGGGAATGAGCAGTTCTTC
TRBV2,TRBJ1-5,NA,many,CASSELTGNQPQHF,TGTGCCAGCAGTGAACTCACGGGGAATCAGCCCCAGCATTTT
TRBV28,TRBJ1-6,NA,many,CASSSGGQGNSPLHF,TGTGCCAGCAGTTCTGGGGGCCAGGGGAATTCACCCCTCCACTTT
TRBV29-1,TRBJ2-4,TRBD1,many,CSGGQGAIQYF,TGCAGCGGGGGACAGGGGGCAATTCAGTACTTC
TRBV6-1,TRBJ2-5,NA,many,CASSEAGQGVWYF,TGTGCCAGCAGTGAAGCGGGCCAGGGAGTTTGGTACTTC
TRBV10-3,TRBJ2-3,TRBD1,many,CAISGSGTGNMYTQYF,TGTGCCATCAGTGGGTCGGGGACAGGGAACATGTATACGCAGTATTTT
TRBV4-1,TRBJ1-5,NA,many,CASSQQGSGVGNQPQHF,TGCGCCAGCAGCCAACAGGGATCAGGGGTCGGCAATCAGCCCCAGCATTTT
TRBV10-3,TRBJ2-3,NA,many,CAISESEGTDTQYF,TGTGCCATCAGTGAGTCGGAGGGCACAGATACGCAGTATTTT
TRBV24-1,TRBJ2-3,NA,many,CATSARDSAQDTQYF,TGTGCCACCAGTGCGCGGGACAGCGCACAAGATACGCAGTATTTT
TRBV6-5,TRBJ2-5,TRBD1,many,CASSYFRQGSKETQYF,TGTGCCAGCAGTTACTTTAGACAGGGTTCGAAAGAGACCCAGTACTTC
TRBV20-1,TRBJ2-2,NA,few,CSATPDRKGSGELFF,TGCAGTGCTACTCCCGACCGAAAGGGGAGCGGGGAGCTGTTTTTT
TRBV3-1,TRBJ2-2,NA,many,CASSQPGAGELFF,TGTGCCAGCAGCCAACCTGGGGCCGGGGAGCTGTTTTTT
TRBV5-1,TRBJ2-5,NA,many,CASSSQARVNQETQYF,TGCGCCAGCAGTTCTCAAGCCAGGGTAAACCAAGAGACCCAGTACTTC
TRBV3-1,TRBJ2-7,NA,many,CASSQDLGNEQYF,TGTGCCAGCAGCCAAGATCTGGGAAACGAGCAGTACTTC
TRBV5-1,TRBJ1-4,TRBD1,many,CASSRDRVSSEKLFF,TGCGCCAGCAGCCGAGACAGGGTTTCAAGTGAAAAACTGTTTTTT
TRBV6-2/TRBV6-3,TRBJ2-7,TRBD1,NA,CASRQAGTVTYEQYF,TGTGCCAGCAGACAAGCCGGGACAGTTACCTACGAGCAGTACTTC
TRBV4-1,TRBJ2-7,TRBD1,many,CASSLQGVDEQYF,TGCGCCAGCAGCTTGCAGGGGGTGGACGAGCAGTACTTC
TRBV11-2,TRBJ1-1,NA,many,CASSLVEGDTEAFF,TGTGCCAGCAGCTTAGTAGAAGGGGACACTGAAGCTTTCTTT
TRBV16,TRBJ2-3,TRBD2,many,CASGRGSGTSTDTQYF,TGTGCCAGCGGACGGGGGAGCGGGACTAGCACAGATACGCAGTATTTT
TRBV20-1,TRBJ2-5,TRBD2,many,CSARDPLGRLARGNYQATQYF,TGCAGTGCTAGAGACCCCCTCGGACGACTAGCGCGGGGGAACTACCAAGCGACCCAGTACTTC
TRBV7-6,TRBJ2-7,NA,many,CASSPGEAGDREQYF,TGTGCCAGCAGCCCGGGGGAGGCCGGGGACCGCGAGCAGTACTTC
TRBV25-1,TRBJ2-3,TRBD2,many,CASSDPGGTGDTQYF,TGTGCCAGCAGTGATCCCGGGGGGACGGGAGATACGCAGTATTTT
TRBV4-1,TRBJ1-3,NA,many,CASSQLQGISGNTIYF,TGCGCCAGCAGCCAGCTCCAGGGAATCTCTGGAAACACCATATATTTT
TRBV3-1,TRBJ2-6,NA,many,CASSRTWLSGANVLTF,TGTGCCAGCAGCCGAACCTGGTTATCTGGGGCCAACGTCCTGACTTTC
TRBV2,TRBJ2-7,NA,medium-sized,CASSGRLGSPYEQYF,TGTGCCAGCAGTGGACGACTAGGGAGCCCCTACGAGCAGTACTTC
TRBV29-1,TRBJ1-1,NA,many,CSVSLDNTEAFF,TGCAGCGTTTCATTGGATAACACTGAAGCTTTCTTT
TRBV5-1,TRBJ2-7,NA,many,CASSLGAGRLSSYEQYF,TGCGCCAGCAGCTTGGGGGCGGGAAGACTCAGCTCCTACGAGCAGTACTTC
TRBV4-2,TRBJ1-2,TRBD1,many,CASSREWQGEYGYTF,TGTGCCAGCAGCCGAGAATGGCAGGGGGAGTATGGCTACACCTTC
TRBV14,TRBJ2-7,NA,many,CASSRSGYEQYF,TGTGCCAGCAGTCGATCAGGCTACGAGCAGTACTTC
TRBV7-6,TRBJ1-1,NA,many,CASRPPGLFTEAFF,TGTGCCAGCAGGCCCCCAGGACTTTTCACTGAAGCTTTCTTT
TRBV5-1,TRBJ2-5,NA,many,CASSLSRSQETQYF,TGCGCCAGCAGCCTCAGCAGAAGCCAAGAGACCCAGTACTTC